This TCR beta chain is from a study of T cell responses to AZD1222 COVID-19 vaccine. Study results and limitations: Baseline antibody screening turned up just a handful of seropositive AZD1222 recipients. Distributed over spike, vaccine-associated CD4 TCRs predominated at 160-218 and 743-854. Breadth and depth of Spike-specific TCRs rose after two AZD1222 doses. Females made up more of the donors, who were largely white British, and clonal diversity may have come out too low.

Germline-derived CDR1 and CDR2 are SGHRS and YFSETQ. CDR3 length equals 15 residues. With 4 bases clipped from V and 3 bases from J, the junction kept 6 bases outside the gene matches. Details on this clone: Antigen specificity is unknown.

Sequencing used immunoSEQ multiplex PCR; TCRdb keeps in-frame clones, though not all of them. The data show some 100,000 clones, approximately 91% seen once. The sequence derives from an adult in good health. This sample comprised peripheral blood, obtained on day 0 of AZD1222 vaccination. This rearrangement joins TRBV5-1 to TRBJ2-7; 11 nucleotides line up with TRBD2. CDR3: CASSQLAGGGYEQYF. CDR3 in DNA: TGCGCCAGCAGCCAATTAGCGGGAGGGGGCTACGAGCAGTACTTC.